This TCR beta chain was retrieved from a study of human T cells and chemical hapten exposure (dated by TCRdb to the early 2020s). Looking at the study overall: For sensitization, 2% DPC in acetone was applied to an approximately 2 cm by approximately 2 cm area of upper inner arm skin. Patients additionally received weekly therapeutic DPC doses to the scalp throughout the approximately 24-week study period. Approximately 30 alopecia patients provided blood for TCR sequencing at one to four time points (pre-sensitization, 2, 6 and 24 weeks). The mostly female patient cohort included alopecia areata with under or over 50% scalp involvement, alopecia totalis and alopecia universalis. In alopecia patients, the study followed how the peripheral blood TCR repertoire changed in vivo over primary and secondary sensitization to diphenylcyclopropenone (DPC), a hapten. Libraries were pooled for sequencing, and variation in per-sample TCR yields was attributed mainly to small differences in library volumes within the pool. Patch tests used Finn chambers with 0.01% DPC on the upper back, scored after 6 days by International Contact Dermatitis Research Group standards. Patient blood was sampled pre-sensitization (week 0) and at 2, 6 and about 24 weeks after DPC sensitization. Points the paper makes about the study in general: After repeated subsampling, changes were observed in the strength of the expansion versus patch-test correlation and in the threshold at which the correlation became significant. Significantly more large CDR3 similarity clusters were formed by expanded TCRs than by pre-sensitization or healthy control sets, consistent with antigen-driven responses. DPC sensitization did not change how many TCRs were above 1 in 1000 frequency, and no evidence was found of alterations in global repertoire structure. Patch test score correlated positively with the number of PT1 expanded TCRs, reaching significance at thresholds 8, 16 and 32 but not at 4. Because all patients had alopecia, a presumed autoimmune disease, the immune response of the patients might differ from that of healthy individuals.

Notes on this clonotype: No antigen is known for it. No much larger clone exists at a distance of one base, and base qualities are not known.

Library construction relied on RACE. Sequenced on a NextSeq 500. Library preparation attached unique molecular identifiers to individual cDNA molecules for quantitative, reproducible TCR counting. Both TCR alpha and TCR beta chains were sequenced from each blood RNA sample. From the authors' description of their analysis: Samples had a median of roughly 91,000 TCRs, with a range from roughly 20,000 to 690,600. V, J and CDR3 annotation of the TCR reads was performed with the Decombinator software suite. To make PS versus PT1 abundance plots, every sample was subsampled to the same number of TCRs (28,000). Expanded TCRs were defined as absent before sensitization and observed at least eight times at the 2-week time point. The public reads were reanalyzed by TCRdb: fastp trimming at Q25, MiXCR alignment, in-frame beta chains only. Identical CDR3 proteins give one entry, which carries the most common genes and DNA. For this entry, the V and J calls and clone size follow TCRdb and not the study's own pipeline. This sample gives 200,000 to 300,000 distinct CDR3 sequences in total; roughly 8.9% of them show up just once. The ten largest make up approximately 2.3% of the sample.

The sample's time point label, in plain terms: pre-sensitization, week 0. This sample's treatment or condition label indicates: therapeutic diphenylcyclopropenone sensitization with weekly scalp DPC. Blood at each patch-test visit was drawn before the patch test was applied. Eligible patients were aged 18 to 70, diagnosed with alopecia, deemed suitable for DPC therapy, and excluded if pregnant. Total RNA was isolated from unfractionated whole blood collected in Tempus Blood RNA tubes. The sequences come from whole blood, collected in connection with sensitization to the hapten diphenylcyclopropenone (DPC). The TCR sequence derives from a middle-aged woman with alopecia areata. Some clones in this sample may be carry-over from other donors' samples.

The nucleotide sequence is given as TGCGCCAGCAGCTCCCGGACTAGCGGGAGGGCCAAGTCGCAGTATTTT. It codes for CASSSRTSGRAKSQYF. The sequence links TRBV5-1 to TRBJ2-3; TRBD2 aligns with 15 central bases. Measured from the cysteine to the phenylalanine, the CDR3 is 16 residues long. Of the read, only the CDR3 DNA is kept; its 48 bases are in frame from base 1. CDR1 and CDR2 are drawn from the germline V gene: SGHRS, YFSETQ. V has 3 bases trimmed and J has 10 bases trimmed; junction bases matching no gene number 9.